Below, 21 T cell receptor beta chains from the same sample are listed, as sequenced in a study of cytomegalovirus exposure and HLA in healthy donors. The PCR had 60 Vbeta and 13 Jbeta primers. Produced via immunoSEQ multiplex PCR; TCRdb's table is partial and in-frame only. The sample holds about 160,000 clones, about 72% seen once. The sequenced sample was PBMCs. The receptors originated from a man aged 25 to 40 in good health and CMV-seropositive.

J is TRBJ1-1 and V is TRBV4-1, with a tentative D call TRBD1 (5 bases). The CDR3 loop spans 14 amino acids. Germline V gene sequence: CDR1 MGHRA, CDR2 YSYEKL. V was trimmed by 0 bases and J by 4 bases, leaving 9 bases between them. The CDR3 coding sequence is TGCGCCAGCAGCCAAGAAGACGGGGGCACTGAAGCTTTCTTT. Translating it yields CASSQEDGGTEAFF.

In nucleotides, the CDR3 is TGCAGCGTTGAAGTCGGAGGGAACGAGCAGTACTTC. Translated, it gives CSVEVGGNEQYF. J is TRBJ2-7 and V is TRBV29-1, with a weak D call TRBD2 (6 bases). Germline values: CDR1 SQVTM, CDR2 ANQGSEA. The CDR3 sequence is 12 residues long. Trimming took 1 base from V and 5 from J, leaving 9 bases between them.

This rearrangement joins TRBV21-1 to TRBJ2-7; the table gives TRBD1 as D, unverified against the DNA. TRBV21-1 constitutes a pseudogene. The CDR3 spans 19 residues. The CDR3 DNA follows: TGTGCCAGCAGCAATAGTCAATCTGAGCCCGGACAGTTCTCCTACGAGCAGTACTTC. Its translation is CASSNSQSEPGQFSYEQYF.

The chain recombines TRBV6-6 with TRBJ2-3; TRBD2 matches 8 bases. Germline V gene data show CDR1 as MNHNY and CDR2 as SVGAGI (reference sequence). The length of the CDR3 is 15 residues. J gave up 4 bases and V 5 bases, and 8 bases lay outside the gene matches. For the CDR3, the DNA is TGTGCCAGCAGTCCCGGGGGACTAGGGCCAGATACGCAGTATTTT. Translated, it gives CASSPGGLGPDTQYF.

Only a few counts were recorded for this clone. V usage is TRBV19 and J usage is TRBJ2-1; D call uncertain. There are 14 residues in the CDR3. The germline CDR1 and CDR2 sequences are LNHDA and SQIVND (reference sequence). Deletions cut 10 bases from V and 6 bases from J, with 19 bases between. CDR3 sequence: CATEPGIGFNEQFF. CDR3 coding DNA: TGTGCCACCGAGCCGGGTATCGGGTTCAATGAGCAGTTCTTC. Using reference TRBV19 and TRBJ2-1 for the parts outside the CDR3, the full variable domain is DGGITQSPKYLFRKEGQNVTLSCEQNLNHDAMYWYRQDPGQGLRLIYYSQIVNDFQKGDIAEGYSVSREKKESFPLTVTSAQKNPTAFYLCATEPGIGFNEQFFGPGTRLTVL.

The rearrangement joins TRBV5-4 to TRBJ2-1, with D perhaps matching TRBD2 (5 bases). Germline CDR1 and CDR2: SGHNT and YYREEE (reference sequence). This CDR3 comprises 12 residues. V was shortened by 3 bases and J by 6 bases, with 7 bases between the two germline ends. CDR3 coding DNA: TGTGCCAGCAGCTCAACTAGCAATGAGCAGTTCTTC. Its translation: CASSSTSNEQFF.

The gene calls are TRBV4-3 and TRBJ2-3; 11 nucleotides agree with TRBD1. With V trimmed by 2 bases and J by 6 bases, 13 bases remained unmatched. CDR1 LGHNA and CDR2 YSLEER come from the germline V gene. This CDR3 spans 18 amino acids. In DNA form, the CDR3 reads TGCGCCAGCAGCCAATCCATGCCGGGACAGGGGGGAGACGATACGCAGTATTTT. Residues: CASSQSMPGQGGDDTQYF.

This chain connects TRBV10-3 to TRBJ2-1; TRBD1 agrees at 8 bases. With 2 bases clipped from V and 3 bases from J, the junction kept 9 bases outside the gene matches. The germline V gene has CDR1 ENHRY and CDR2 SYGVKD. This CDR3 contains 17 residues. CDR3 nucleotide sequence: TGTGCCATCAGTGAGCCCTATACAGGGGGTGACTACAATGAGCAGTTCTTC. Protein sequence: CAISEPYTGGDYNEQFF.

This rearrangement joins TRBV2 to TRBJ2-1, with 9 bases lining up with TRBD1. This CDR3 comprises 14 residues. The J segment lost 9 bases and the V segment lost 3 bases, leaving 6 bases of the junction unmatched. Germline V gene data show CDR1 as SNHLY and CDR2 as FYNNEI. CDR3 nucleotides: TGTGCCAGCAGTGAGACAGGGGGGGACGGTGAGCAGTTCTTC. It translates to CASSETGGDGEQFF. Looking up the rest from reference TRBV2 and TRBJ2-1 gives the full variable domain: EPEVTQTPSHQVTQMGQEVILRCVPISNHLYFYWYRQILGQKVEFLVSFYNNEISEKSEIFDDQFSVERPDGSNFTLKIRSTKLEDSAMYFCASSETGGDGEQFFGPGTRLTVL.

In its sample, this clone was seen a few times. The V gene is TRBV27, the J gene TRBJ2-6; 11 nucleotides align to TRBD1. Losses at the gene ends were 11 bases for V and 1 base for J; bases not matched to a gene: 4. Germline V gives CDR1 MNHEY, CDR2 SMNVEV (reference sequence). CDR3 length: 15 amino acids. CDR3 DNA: TGTGCCTCCGGACAGGGGGCATCTGGGGCCAACGTCCTGACTTTC. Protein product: CASGQGASGANVLTF.

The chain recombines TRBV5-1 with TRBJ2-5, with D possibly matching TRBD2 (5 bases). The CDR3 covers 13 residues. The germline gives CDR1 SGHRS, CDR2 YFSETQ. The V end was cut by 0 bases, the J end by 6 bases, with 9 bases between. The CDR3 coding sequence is TGCGCCAGCAGCTTGGCCGGGGAGCAGACCCAGTACTTC. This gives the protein CASSLAGEQTQYF.

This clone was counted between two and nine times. The CDR3 sequence: CASSYGGQGQNTIYF. The CDR3 DNA sequence: TGTGCCAGCAGTTACGGCGGACAGGGGCAAAACACCATATATTTT. The chain couples TRBV6-5 to TRBJ1-3; 9 bases line up with TRBD1. Germline assignment: CDR1 MNHEY and CDR2 SVGAGI. The CDR3 spans 15 residues. J gave up 6 bases and V 2 bases, and 5 bases lay outside the gene matches.

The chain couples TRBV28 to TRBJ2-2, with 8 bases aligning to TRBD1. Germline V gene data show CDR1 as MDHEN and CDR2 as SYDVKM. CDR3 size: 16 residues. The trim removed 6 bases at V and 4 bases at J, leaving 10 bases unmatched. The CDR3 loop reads CASRPSGQGFTGELFF. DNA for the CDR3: TGTGCCAGCAGGCCGTCCGGACAGGGATTCACCGGGGAGCTGTTTTTT. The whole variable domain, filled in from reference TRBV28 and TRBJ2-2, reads DVKVTQSSRYLVKRTGEKVFLECVQDMDHENMFWYRQDPGLGLRLIYFSYDVKMKEKGDIPEGYSVSREKKERFSLILESASTNQTSMYLCASRPSGQGFTGELFFGEGSRLTVL.

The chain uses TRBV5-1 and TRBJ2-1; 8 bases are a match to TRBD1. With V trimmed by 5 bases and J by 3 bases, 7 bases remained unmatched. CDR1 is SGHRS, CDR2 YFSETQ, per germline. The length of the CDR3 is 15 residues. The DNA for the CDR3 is TGCGCCAGCAGGGCGGGACAGGCGGTCTACAATGAGCAGTTCTTC. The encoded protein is CASRAGQAVYNEQFF.

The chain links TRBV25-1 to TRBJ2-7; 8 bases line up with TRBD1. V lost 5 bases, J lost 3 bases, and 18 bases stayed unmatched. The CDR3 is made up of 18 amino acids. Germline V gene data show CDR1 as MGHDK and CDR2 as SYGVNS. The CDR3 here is CASSTSGTGNTGGYEQYF. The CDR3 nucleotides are TGTGCCAGCAGTACATCCGGGACAGGAAACACCGGAGGCTACGAGCAGTACTTC.

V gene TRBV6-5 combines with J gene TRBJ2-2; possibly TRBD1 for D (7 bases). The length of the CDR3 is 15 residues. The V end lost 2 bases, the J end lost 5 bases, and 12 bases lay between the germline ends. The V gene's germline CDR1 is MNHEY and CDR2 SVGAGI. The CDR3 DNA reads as TGTGCCAGCAGTTACGACAGGGCGGGAACCGGGGAGCTGTTTTTT. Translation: CASSYDRAGTGELFF.

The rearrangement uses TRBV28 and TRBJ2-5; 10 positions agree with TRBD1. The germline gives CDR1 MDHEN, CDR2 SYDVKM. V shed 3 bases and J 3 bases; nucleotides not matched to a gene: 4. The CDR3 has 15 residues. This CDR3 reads CASSLAGQGKETQYF. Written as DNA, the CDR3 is TGTGCCAGCAGTTTGGCGGGACAGGGGAAAGAGACCCAGTACTTC.

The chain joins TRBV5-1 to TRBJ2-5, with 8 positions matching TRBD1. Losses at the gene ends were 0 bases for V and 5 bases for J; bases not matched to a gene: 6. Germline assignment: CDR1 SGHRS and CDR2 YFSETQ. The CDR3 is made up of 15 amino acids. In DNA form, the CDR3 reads TGCGCCAGCAGCTTGGCCCAGGGGGCGATGGAGACCCAGTACTTC. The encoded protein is CASSLAQGAMETQYF.

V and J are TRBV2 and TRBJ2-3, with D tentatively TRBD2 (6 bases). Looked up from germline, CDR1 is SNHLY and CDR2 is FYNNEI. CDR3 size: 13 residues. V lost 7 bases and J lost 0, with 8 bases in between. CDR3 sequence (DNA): TGTGCCAGCACGGGACTTAGCACAGATACGCAGTATTTT. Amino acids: CASTGLSTDTQYF.

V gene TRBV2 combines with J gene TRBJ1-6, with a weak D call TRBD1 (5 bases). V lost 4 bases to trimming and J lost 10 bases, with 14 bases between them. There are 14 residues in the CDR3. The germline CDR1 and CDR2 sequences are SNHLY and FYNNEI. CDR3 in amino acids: CASSGGRVGSPLHF. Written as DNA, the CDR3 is TGTGCCAGCAGTGGTGGCAGGGTAGGGTCACCCCTCCACTTT.

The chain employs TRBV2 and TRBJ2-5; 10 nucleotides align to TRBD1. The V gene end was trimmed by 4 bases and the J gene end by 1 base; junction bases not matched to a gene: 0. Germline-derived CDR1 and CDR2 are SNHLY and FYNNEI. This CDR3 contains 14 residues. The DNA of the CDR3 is TGTGCCAGCAGTGGACAGGGGGCCCAAGAGACCCAGTACTTC. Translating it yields CASSGQGAQETQYF.